Given below is one TCR beta chain in context. What it recognizes is unknown. This sample stems from a study of cytomegalovirus exposure and HLA in healthy donors. Overall study: An early release of data contained about 85 million unique TCRs, which came from HLA-typed donors. Findings and caveats of the study: Analysis was carried out at a later point, and it linked a missense DCLRE1C variant to TCR beta V- and J-gene trimming.

Germline V gene sequence: CDR1 MNHEY, CDR2 SMNVEV (reference sequence). V lost 8 bases to trimming and J lost 2 bases, with 10 bases between them. The CDR3 spans 12 residues. Primers for the PCR totalled 60 Vbeta and 13 Jbeta. Here immunoSEQ multiplex PCR was the method, and the copy in TCRdb shows in-frame clones only, minus some. Of approximately 140,000 clones in the sample, roughly 77% were seen once. Sequencing was performed on PBMCs. This TCR came from a human donor in good health. The chain combines TRBV27 with TRBJ2-7; perhaps TRBD1 as D (6 bases). The chain's CDR3 is CASGGGPYEQYF. The CDR3 DNA reads as TGTGCCAGCGGGGGCGGCCCCTACGAGCAGTACTTC.